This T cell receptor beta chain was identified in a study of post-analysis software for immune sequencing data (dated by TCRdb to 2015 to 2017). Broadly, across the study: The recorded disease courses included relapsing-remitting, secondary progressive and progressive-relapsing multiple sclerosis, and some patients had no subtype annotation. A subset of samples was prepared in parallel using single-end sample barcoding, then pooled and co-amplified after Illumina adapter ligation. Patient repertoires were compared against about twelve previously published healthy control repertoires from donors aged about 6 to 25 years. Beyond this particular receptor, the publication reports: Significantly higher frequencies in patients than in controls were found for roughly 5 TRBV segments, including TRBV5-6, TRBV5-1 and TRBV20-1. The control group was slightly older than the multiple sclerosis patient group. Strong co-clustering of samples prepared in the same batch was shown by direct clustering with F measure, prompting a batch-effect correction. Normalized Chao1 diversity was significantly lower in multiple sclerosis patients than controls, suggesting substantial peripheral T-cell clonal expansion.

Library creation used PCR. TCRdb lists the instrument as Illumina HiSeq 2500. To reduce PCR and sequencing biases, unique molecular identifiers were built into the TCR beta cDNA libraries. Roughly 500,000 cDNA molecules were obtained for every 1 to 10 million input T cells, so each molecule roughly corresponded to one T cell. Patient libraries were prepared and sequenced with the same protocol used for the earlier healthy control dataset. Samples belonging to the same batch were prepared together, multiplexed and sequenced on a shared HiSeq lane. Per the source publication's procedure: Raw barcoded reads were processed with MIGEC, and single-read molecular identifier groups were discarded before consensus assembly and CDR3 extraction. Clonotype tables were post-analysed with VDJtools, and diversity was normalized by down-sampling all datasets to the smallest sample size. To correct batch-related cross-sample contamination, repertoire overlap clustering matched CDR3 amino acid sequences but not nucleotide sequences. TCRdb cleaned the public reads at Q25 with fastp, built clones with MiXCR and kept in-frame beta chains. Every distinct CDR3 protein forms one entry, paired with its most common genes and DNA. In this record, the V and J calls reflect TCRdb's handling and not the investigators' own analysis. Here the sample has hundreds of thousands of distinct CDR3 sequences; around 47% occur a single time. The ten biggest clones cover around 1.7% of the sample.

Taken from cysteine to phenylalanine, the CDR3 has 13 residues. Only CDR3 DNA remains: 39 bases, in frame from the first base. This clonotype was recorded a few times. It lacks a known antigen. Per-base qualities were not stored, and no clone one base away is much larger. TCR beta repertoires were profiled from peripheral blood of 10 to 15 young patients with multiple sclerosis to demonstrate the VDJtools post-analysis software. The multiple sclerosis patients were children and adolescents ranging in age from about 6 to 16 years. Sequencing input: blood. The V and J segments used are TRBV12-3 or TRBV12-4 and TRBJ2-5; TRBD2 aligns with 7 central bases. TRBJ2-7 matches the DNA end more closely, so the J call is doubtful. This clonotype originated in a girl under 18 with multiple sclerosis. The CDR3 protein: CASSLWEGAEQYF. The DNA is TGTGCCAGCAGTTTATGGGAGGGAGCCGAGCAGTACTTC.